This entry features one T cell receptor (beta chain) sequence. In germline, CDR1 is LGHNA, CDR2 YNFKEQ. V lost 2 bases, J lost 2 bases, and 14 bases stayed unmatched. This CDR3 has 18 residues. This record belongs to a study of STAT5B mutations in CD4+ large granular lymphocyte leukemia. This table comes from immunoSEQ multiplex PCR, and its TCRdb copy is limited to in-frame clones, with some not included. Of fewer than 45,000 clones in the sample, approximately 84% are singletons; the top ten hold approximately 0.32%. This clonotype originated in a human donor in good health. Input material: CD4+ T cells from blood buffy coats. The gene calls are TRBV4-2 and TRBJ2-7; 8 nucleotides match TRBD2. This CDR3 reads CASSQRGDGTSTAYEQYF. CDR3 bases: TGTGCCAGCAGCCAAAGGGGGGACGGGACTAGTACGGCCTACGAGCAGTACTTC.